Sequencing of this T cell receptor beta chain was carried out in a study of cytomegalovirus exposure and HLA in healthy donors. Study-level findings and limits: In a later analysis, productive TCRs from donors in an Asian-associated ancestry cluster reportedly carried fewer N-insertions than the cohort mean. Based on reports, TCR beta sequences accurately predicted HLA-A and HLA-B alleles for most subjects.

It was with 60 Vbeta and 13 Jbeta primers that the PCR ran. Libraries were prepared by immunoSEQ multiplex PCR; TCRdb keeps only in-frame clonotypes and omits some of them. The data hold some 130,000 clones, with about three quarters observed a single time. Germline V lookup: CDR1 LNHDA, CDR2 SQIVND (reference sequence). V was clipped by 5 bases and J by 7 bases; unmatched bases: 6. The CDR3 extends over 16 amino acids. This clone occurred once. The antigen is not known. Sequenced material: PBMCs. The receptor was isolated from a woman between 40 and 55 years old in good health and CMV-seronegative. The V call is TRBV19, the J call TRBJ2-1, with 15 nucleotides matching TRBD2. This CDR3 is CASSVSGTSGRNEQFF. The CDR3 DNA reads TGTGCCAGTAGTGTTTCAGGGACTAGCGGGAGGAATGAGCAGTTCTTC.